The 23 T cell receptor beta chains given below trace back to one sample, sequenced in a study of blood T cell repertoires in COVID-19. Assay used: immunoSEQ multiplex PCR; TCRdb lists only in-frame clones, some missing. The sample yields roughly 160,000 clones, 80% to 85% seen once. The sample consisted of peripheral blood. The receptors shown here come from a man in his 70s with active or convalescent COVID-19.

This clone appeared a few times. This sequence joins TRBV29-1 and TRBJ1-4; D call uncertain. The CDR3 is made up of 13 amino acids. Germline CDR1 and CDR2: SQVTM and ANQGSEA. Deletions cut 0 bases from V and 4 bases from J, with 6 bases between. The DNA for the CDR3 is TGCAGCGTTGAAGAACAGCTTAATGAAAAACTGTTTTTT. Amino acids: CSVEEQLNEKLFF.

J is TRBJ1-1 and V is TRBV28; no clear D. The germline gives CDR1 MDHEN, CDR2 SYDVKM. Trimming pared 3 bases from V and 8 bases from J, leaving 13 bases between. The CDR3 extends over 13 amino acids. CDR3 coding DNA: TGTGCCAGCAGTTTTTGGGTGGGCAGAGAAGCTTTCTTT. Amino acid sequence: CASSFWVGREAFF.

The V gene is TRBV5-1, the J gene TRBJ1-4; a weak D match, TRBD1 (6 bases). The V gene's germline CDR1 is SGHRS and CDR2 YFSETQ. The ends were cut back, 2 bases at V and 12 bases at J, with 14 bases in the middle. This CDR3 has 13 amino acids. CDR3 DNA: TGCGCCAGCAGCTTACAGGGTGTCGGGGAACTGTTTTTT. Its translation is CASSLQGVGELFF.

The gene calls are TRBV25-1 and TRBJ2-3, with a tentative D call TRBD1 (6 bases). Trimming took off 4 bases at V and 8 bases at J, with 16 bases between the two ends. The CDR3 has 14 residues. The germline V gene encodes CDR1 MGHDK and CDR2 SYGVNS. This CDR3 is CASSAGVLRGTQYF. In DNA, the CDR3 is TGTGCCAGCAGTGCAGGGGTTCTAAGAGGTACGCAGTATTTT.

The chain combines TRBV29-1 with TRBJ2-7, with 9 bases identical to TRBD1. V lost 7 bases to trimming and J lost 5 bases; unmatched junction nucleotides: 3. Germline CDR1 reads SQVTM; CDR2 reads ANQGSEA. The CDR3 has 11 amino acids. CDR3 DNA sequence: TGCAGCGCTGGGACAGGGAACGAGCAGTACTTC. This gives the protein CSAGTGNEQYF.

This clone was seen a handful of times. The DNA for the CDR3 is TGTGCCACCACGGCGAGGGCAGGTAACGCCAACGTCCTGACTTTC. It codes for CATTARAGNANVLTF. This rearrangement joins TRBV27 to TRBJ2-6, with D maybe TRBD2 (5 bases). The CDR3 consists of 15 residues. Germline lookup yields CDR1 MNHEY and CDR2 SMNVEV (reference sequence). The V and J ends lost 10 bases and 7 bases respectively, with 20 bases between them.

This clone has just a few counts. The J gene is TRBJ2-7, the V gene TRBV18; tentatively, D is TRBD1 (6 bases). The CDR3 has 15 residues. Germline V gene data show CDR1 as KGHSH and CDR2 as LQKENI. Trimming pared 2 bases from V and 2 bases from J, leaving 13 bases between. The CDR3 protein is CASSPSRGLTYEQYF. The DNA of the CDR3 is TGTGCCAGCTCACCAAGCAGGGGATTAACCTACGAGCAGTACTTC.

V and J are TRBV30 and TRBJ2-7; 7 bases agree with TRBD1. Germline trimming cut 0 bases from V and 7 bases from J; bases unmatched to any gene: 3. Germline V lookup: CDR1 GTSNPN, CDR2 SVGIG (reference sequence). This CDR3 comprises 12 residues. The CDR3: CAWSVGGGEQYF. Here the CDR3 DNA reads TGTGCCTGGAGTGTAGGGGGCGGAGAGCAGTACTTC.

The rearrangement uses TRBV2 and TRBJ2-1; maybe TRBD1 (6 bases). The V and J ends lost 7 bases and 0 bases respectively, with 13 bases between them. This CDR3 spans 15 amino acids. Germline CDR1 SNHLY, CDR2 FYNNEI. The CDR3 spells CASKIQGSSYNEQFF. The CDR3 DNA is TGTGCCAGCAAAATCCAGGGGTCCTCCTACAATGAGCAGTTCTTC.

The chain uses TRBV18 and TRBJ1-5, with 8 bases lining up with TRBD1. CDR1 is KGHSH and CDR2 is LQKENI in the germline V gene. The CDR3 extends over 18 amino acids. The junction had 11 bases not matched to a gene; V was cut back by 2 bases and J by 2 bases. CDR3 bases: TGTGCCAGCTCACCAGCCGAGACAGGGGTTCGAGGCAATCAGCCCCAGCATTTT. It yields the protein CASSPAETGVRGNQPQHF.

V is TRBV15 and J is TRBJ2-4, with 9 bases identical to TRBD1. This CDR3 contains 16 residues. Losses at the gene ends were 4 bases for V and 4 bases for J; bases not matched to a gene: 8. The germline gives CDR1 LNHNV, CDR2 YYDKDF (reference sequence). The CDR3 loop reads CATSNAPGTGKNIQYF. CDR3 coding DNA: TGTGCCACCAGCAATGCCCCCGGGACAGGGAAAAACATTCAGTACTTC.

This chain connects TRBV5-1 to TRBJ1-1, with D perhaps TRBD1 (5 bases). CDR3 length: 14 residues. The germline V gene has CDR1 SGHRS and CDR2 YFSETQ. V dropped 0 bases and J dropped 6 bases, with 12 bases sitting between them. This chain's CDR3 is CASSLAGGRAEAFF. The DNA of the CDR3 is TGCGCCAGCAGCTTGGCCGGGGGTAGGGCTGAAGCTTTCTTT.

The chain links TRBV5-6 to TRBJ1-4; the match to TRBD1 covers 8 bases. Looked up from germline, CDR1 is SGHDT and CDR2 is YYEEEE. V shed 4 bases, J shed 10 bases, and the junction held 3 bases outside the gene matches. The CDR3 runs to 12 residues. The CDR3: CASSADRGKLFF. The CDR3 DNA sequence: TGTGCCAGCAGCGCCGACAGGGGAAAACTGTTTTTT.

The chain couples TRBV28 to TRBJ1-2, with 7 nucleotides matching TRBD1. Per germline, CDR1 MDHEN and CDR2 SYDVKM. The CDR3 is 15 amino acids. The V gene end was trimmed by 10 bases and the J gene end by 8 bases; junction bases not matched to a gene: 19. The CDR3 DNA reads TGTGCCACCCAAACCCCGACAGGGTCATTTAGGGGCTACACCTTC. Its translation is CATQTPTGSFRGYTF.

The rearrangement joins TRBV10-1 to TRBJ1-5; D is ambiguous. Germline CDR1 reads WNHNN; CDR2 reads SYGVQD (reference sequence). The CDR3 length is 13 residues. Trimming pared 2 bases from V and 5 bases from J, leaving 7 bases between. The CDR3 DNA is TGCGCCAGCAGTGAGGCAGTGGATCAGCCCCAGCATTTT. Protein: CASSEAVDQPQHF.

V is TRBV20-1 and J is TRBJ1-1; no reliable D call. V was trimmed by 6 bases and J by 1 base, leaving 6 bases between them. The CDR3 has 11 residues. CDR1 and CDR2 (germline): DFQATT, SNEGSKA (reference sequence). The CDR3 nucleotides are TGCAGTGCCTACAGGAACACTGAAGCTTTCTTT. It encodes CSAYRNTEAFF.

This clone was detected once. In nucleotides, the CDR3 is TGCGCCAGCACCGAAGGACAGGGCCTGAACACCGGGGAGCTGTTTTTT. Amino acids: CASTEGQGLNTGELFF. The chain recombines TRBV5-1 with TRBJ2-2, with 8 bases aligning to TRBD1. V trimming: 6 bases; J trimming: 1 base; junction bases outside the gene matches: 8. The CDR3 length is 16 residues. Germline CDR1 SGHRS, CDR2 YFSETQ.

The gene calls are TRBV13 and TRBJ2-7; perhaps TRBD2 as D (6 bases). The CDR3 length is 14 residues. Germline CDR1 is PRHDT and CDR2 is FYEKMQ (reference sequence). V lost 2 bases to trimming and J lost 4 bases, with 12 bases between them. CDR3 nucleotides: TGTGCCAGCAGCTTATGGGGCGGGGCTTACGAGCAGTACTTC. Protein sequence: CASSLWGGAYEQYF.

The chain couples TRBV2 to TRBJ2-2; 9 nucleotides match TRBD1. CDR1 and CDR2 from the germline V gene are SNHLY and FYNNEI. CDR3 size: 17 residues. With V trimmed by 6 bases and J by 3 bases, 11 bases remained unmatched. The CDR3 DNA reads as TGTGCCAGCAGAACGAAACAGGGGGCCGGTGACACCGGGGAGCTGTTTTTT. Amino acid sequence: CASRTKQGAGDTGELFF.

The rearrangement links TRBV5-4 to TRBJ2-1; possible D gene TRBD1, 6 bases. This CDR3 is 14 amino acids long. V lost 4 bases and J lost 2, with 10 bases in between. Germline V gene sequence: CDR1 SGHNT, CDR2 YYREEE (reference sequence). In DNA form, the CDR3 reads TGTGCCAGCAGCCCCGGGACAACCTACAATGAGCAGTTCTTC. It translates to CASSPGTTYNEQFF.

The chain is built from TRBV6-5 and TRBJ2-7, with 7 bases aligning to TRBD1. In germline, CDR1 is MNHEY, CDR2 SVGAGI. The CDR3 has 15 amino acids. The J segment lost 1 base and the V segment lost 6 bases, leaving 9 bases of the junction unmatched. The CDR3 nucleotides read TGTGCCAGCAGACGGACAGGTGGGGAATCCTACGAGCAGTACTTC. Protein: CASRRTGGESYEQYF.

The genes are TRBV5-4 and TRBJ2-2; maybe TRBD2 (5 bases). V dropped 4 bases and J dropped 5 bases, with 9 bases sitting between them. This CDR3 region has 13 residues. CDR1 is SGHNT and CDR2 is YYREEE in the germline V gene (reference sequence). The CDR3 protein is CASSPPGTGELFF. The CDR3 DNA reads TGTGCCAGCAGCCCCCCGGGAACCGGGGAGCTGTTTTTT.

This rearrangement joins TRBV6-4 to TRBJ1-2; TRBD1 aligns across 8 bases. With V trimmed by 6 bases and J by 7 bases, 7 bases remained unmatched. Looked up from germline, CDR1 is MRHNA and CDR2 is SNTAGT. This CDR3 is built from 13 residues. CDR3 sequence (DNA): TGTGCCAGCAGCCCACAGGGGGTTGGTGGCTACACCTTC. Protein: CASSPQGVGGYTF.